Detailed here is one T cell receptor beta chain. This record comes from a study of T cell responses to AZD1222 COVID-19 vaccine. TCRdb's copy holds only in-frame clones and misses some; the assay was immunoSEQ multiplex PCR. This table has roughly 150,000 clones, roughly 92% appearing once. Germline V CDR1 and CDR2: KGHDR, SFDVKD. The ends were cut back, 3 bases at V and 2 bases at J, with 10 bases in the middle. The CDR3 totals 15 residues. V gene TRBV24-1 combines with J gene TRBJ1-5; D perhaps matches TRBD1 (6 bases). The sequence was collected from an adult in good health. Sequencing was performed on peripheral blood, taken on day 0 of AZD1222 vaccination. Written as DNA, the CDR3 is TGTGCCACCAGTGATGACAGGCTATGCAATCAGCCCCAGCATTTT. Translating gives CATSDDRLCNQPQHF.